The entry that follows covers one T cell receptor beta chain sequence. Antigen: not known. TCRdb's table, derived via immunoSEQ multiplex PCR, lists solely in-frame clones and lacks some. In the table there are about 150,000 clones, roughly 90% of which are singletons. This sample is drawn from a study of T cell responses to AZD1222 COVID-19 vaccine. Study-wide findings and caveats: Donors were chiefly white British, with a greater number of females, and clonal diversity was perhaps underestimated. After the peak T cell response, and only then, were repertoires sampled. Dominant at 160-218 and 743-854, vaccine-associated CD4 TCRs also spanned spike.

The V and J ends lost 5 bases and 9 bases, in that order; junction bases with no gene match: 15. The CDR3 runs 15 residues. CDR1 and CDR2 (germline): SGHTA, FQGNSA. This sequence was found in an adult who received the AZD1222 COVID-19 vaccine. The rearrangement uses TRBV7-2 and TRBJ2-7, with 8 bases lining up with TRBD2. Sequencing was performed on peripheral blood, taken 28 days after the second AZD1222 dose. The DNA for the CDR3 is TGTGCCAGCAGCCCCGTGCGGGGGGCCCTTGGGCGGCAGTACTTC. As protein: CASSPVRGALGRQYF.